The sequence of this T cell receptor beta chain was determined in a study of Ad26.COV2.S vaccination and SARS-CoV-2 variants. General study findings and limits: Placebo recipients and vaccine recipients were similar in non-spike TCR breadth.

Trimming shortened V by 4 bases and J by 4 bases, and 13 bases separated the two germline ends. CDR3 length: 14 residues. Germline V gene sequence: CDR1 LGHNA, CDR2 YNFKEQ. Turning to this clone: The antigen remains undetermined.

Profiled with immunoSEQ multiplex PCR; TCRdb holds only in-frame clones, not every one. The repertoire holds about 450,000 clones, with roughly nine tenths as singletons. The treatment denotes: 15 to 20 received Ad26.COV2.S at low or high dose, single or two shots; several received placebo; per-sample allocation not given. Day 63 after the first injection of vaccine or placebo was the sampling time. This rearrangement joins TRBV4-2 to TRBJ2-5; weak D call: TRBD2 (6 bases). The clonotype originates from a person between 18 and 65 years old who received the Ad26.COV2.S COVID-19 vaccine or a placebo. The specimen comprised peripheral blood, sampled in a trial of Ad26.COV2.S vaccine versus placebo. The CDR3 sequence is CASSPRGEVETQYF. The CDR3 DNA sequence: TGTGCCAGCAGCCCCCGCGGGGAGGTAGAGACCCAGTACTTC.